The T cell receptor beta chain described here comes from a study of regulatory T cells in long-lasting Graves disease. The wider study: Graves' patients diagnosed newly had used antithyroid drugs under 3 months.

This CDR3 is 15 amino acids long. The germline V gene has CDR1 SGHTA and CDR2 FQGNSA. Trimming pared 5 bases from V and 0 bases from J, leaving 14 bases between. The time point here: newly diagnosed GD, antithyroid drugs for less than 3 months. PBMC-extracted RNA yielded the TCR library. Ten or more counts support this clonotype. The antigen remains unidentified. Both iRepertoire HTBI primers and Arm-PCR of CDR3 regions were used to build the TCR beta libraries. MiXCR, run by TCRdb on the multiplex PCR reads, gives a single entry per CDR3 protein. This repertoire shows approximately 400,000 distinct CDR3 sequences, 15% to 18% found once; its top ten account for about 24%. General study points: Sample size was small, which may have lowered accuracy. TRBV28, TRBJ1-2 and TRBJ2-5 were segments that persistent disease favored.

The origin of this receptor is a female donor with Graves disease. V gene TRBV7-2 combines with J gene TRBJ2-7; weak D call: TRBD2 (6 bases). Sequencing was performed on peripheral blood mononuclear cells (PBMCs), taken at new diagnosis, from a patient treated with antithyroid drugs. The CDR3 loop reads CASSVQGGVSYEQYF. The CDR3 region has the DNA TGTGCCAGCAGCGTCCAAGGCGGGGTCTCCTACGAGCAGTACTTC.